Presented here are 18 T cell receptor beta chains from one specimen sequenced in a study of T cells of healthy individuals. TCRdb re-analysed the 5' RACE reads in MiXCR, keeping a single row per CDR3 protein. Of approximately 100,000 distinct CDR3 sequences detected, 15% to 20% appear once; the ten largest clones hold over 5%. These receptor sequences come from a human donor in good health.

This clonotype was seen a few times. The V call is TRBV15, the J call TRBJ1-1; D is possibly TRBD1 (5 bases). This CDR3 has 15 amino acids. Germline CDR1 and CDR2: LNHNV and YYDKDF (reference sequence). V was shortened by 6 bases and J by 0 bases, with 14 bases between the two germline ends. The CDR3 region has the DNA TGTGCCACCAGGGAAAGACAGAATCTGAACACTGAAGCTTTCTTT. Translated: CATRERQNLNTEAFF.

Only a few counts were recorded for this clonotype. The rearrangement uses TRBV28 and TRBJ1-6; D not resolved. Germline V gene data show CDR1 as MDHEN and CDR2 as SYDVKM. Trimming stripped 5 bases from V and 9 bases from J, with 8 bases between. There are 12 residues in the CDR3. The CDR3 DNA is TGTGCCAGCAGTGGAACCGGTTCACCCCTCCACTTT. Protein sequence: CASSGTGSPLHF.

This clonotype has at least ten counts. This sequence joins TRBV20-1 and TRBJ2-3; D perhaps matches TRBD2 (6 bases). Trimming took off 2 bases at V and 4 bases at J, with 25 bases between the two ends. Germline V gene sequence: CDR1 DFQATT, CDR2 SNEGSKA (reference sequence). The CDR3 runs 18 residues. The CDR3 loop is CSARTRRLLASDSDTQYF. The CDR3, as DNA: TGCAGTGCTAGAACCAGACGTTTGTTGGCTAGCGACTCAGATACGCAGTATTTT.

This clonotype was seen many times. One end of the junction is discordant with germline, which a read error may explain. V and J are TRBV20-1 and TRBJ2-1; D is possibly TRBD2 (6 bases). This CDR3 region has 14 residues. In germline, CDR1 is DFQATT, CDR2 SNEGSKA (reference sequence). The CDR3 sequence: CRASEVGSYNEQFF. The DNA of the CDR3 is TGCAGGGCTAGCGAGGTTGGCTCCTACAATGAGCAGTTCTTC.

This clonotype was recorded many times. CDR3 bases: TGTGCCAGCAGTGAACTAGCTAGGAGGGAGCAGTACTTC. Translated: CASSELARREQYF. The chain carries TRBV6-1 and TRBJ2-7; a possible D gene is TRBD2 (5 bases). CDR1 is MNHNS and CDR2 is SASEGT in the germline V gene. The germline V and J ends were trimmed by 2 bases and 7 bases, with 12 bases remaining between them. The length of the CDR3 is 13 residues.

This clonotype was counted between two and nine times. CDR3 nucleotide sequence: TGTGCCAGCAGCTTCTTGTCAGGGGGTGGTAGCACTGAAGCTTTCTTT. Its translation is CASSFLSGGGSTEAFF. The chain has TRBV7-9 and TRBJ1-1, with 7 bases lining up with TRBD1. Looked up from germline, CDR1 is SEHNR and CDR2 is FQNEAQ (reference sequence). The J segment lost 4 bases and the V segment lost 3 bases, leaving 11 bases of the junction unmatched. CDR3 length: 16 residues.

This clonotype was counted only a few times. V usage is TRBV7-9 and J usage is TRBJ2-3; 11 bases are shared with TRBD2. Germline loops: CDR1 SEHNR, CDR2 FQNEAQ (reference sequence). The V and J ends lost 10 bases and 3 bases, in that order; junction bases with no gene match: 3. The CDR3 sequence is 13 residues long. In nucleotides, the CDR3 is TGTGCCACCCTAGCGGGGGGTACAGATACGCAGTATTTT. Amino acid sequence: CATLAGGTDTQYF.

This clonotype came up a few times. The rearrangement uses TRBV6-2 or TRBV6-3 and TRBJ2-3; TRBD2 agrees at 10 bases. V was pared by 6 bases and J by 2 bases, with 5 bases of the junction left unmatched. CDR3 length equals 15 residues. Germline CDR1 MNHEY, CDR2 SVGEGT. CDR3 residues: CASSPTSGYTDTQYF. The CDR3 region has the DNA TGTGCCAGCAGCCCGACTAGCGGGTACACAGATACGCAGTATTTT.

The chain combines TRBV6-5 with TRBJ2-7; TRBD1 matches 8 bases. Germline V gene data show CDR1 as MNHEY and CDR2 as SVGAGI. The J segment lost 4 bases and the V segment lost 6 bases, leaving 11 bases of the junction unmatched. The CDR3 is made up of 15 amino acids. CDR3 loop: CASSSGTGDCYEQYF. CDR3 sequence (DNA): TGTGCCAGCAGCTCCGGGACAGGCGACTGTTACGAGCAGTACTTC.

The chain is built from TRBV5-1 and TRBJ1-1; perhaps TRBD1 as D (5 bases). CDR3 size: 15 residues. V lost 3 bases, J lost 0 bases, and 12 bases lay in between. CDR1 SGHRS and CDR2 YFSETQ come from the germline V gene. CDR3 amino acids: CASSSTRQMNTEAFF. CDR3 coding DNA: TGCGCCAGCAGCTCGACGCGACAGATGAACACTGAAGCTTTCTTT.

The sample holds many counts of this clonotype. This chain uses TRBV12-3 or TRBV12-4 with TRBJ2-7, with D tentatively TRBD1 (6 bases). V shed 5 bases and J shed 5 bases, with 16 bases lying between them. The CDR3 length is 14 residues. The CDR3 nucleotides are TGTGCCAGCAGTGCAAACAGGGCTCCACACGAGCAGTACTTC. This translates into CASSANRAPHEQYF.

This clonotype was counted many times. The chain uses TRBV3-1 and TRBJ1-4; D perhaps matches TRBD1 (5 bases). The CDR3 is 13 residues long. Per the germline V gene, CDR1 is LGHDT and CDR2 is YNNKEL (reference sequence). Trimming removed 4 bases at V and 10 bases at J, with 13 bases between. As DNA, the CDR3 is TGTGCCAGCAGCCCAGAGGGGCTAGGAAAACTGTTTTTT. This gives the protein CASSPEGLGKLFF.

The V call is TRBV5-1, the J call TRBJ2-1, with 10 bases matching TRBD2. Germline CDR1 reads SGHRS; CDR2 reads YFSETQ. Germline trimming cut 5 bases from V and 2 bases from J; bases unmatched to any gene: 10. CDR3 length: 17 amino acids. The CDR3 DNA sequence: TGCGCCAGCAGAGTTGTGGTAGCGGGGGGAACCTACAATGAGCAGTTCTTC. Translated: CASRVVVAGGTYNEQFF. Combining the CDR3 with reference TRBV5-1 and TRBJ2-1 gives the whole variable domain KAGVTQTPRYLIKTRGQQVTLSCSPISGHRSVSWYQQTPGQGLQFLFEYFSETQRNKGNFPGRFSGRQFSNSRSEMNVSTLELGDSALYLCASRVVVAGGTYNEQFFGPGTRLTVL.

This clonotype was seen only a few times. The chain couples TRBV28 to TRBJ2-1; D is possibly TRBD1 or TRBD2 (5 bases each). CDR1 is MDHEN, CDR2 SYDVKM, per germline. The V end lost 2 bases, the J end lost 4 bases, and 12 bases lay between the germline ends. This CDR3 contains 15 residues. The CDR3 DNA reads TGTGCCAGCAGTTTACTCGGGACGCAGTACAATGAGCAGTTCTTC. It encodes CASSLLGTQYNEQFF. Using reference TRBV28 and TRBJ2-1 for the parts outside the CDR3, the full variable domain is DVKVTQSSRYLVKRTGEKVFLECVQDMDHENMFWYRQDPGLGLRLIYFSYDVKMKEKGDIPEGYSVSREKKERFSLILESASTNQTSMYLCASSLLGTQYNEQFFGPGTRLTVL.

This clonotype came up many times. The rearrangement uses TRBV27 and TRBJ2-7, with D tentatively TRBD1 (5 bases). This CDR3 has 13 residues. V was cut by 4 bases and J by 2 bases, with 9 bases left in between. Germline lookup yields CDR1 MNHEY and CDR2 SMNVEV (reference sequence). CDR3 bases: TGTGCCAGCAGTTATGACAGCCCCTACGAGCAGTACTTC. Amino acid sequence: CASSYDSPYEQYF.

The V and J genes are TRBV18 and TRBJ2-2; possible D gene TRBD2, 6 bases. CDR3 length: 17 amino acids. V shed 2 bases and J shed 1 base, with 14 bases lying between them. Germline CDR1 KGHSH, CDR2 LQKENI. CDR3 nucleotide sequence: TGTGCCAGCTCACCAAGTCGCAAGGGACTGAACACCGGGGAGCTGTTTTTT. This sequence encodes CASSPSRKGLNTGELFF.

CDR3 nucleotides: TGTGCCAGCAGCGAGGGGGGGTCTGGCACAGATACGCAGTATTTT. The encoded protein is CASSEGGSGTDTQYF. The J gene is TRBJ2-3, the V gene TRBV9, with D maybe TRBD2 (7 bases). Germline CDR1 SGDLS, CDR2 YYNGEE. V was cut by 3 bases and J by 1 base, with 12 bases left in between. This CDR3 is built from 15 residues.

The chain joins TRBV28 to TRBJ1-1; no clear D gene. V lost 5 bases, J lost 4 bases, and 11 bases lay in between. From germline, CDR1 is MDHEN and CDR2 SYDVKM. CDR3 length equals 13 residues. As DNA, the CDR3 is TGTGCCAGCAGTCCTTTACAACGCACTGAAGCTTTCTTT. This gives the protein CASSPLQRTEAFF.